This T cell receptor beta chain is drawn from a study of cytomegalovirus exposure and HLA in healthy donors. Healthy people donating bone marrow made up the donors. Notes on the study in general: TCR beta V- and J-gene trimming, according to a later analysis, was linked to a missense DCLRE1C variant.

Germline V gene data show CDR1 as SGHTA and CDR2 as FQGTGA. V was cut by 5 bases and J by 0 bases, with 13 bases left in between. The CDR3 loop spans 15 amino acids. 60 Vbeta and 13 Jbeta primers were used in PCR. Original processing notes: In a later analysis, some 80 million unique TCR beta chains included roughly 11 million shared by two or more donors. Only in-frame clones appear in the TCRdb table, and some are missing; sequencing was by immunoSEQ multiplex PCR. V and J calls and clone size are given by that table; D and trimming were obtained from the DNA. The sample has over 150,000 clones; 80% to 90% are singletons. With respect to this clone: Its antigen is not identified.

The receptor's source is a male donor in good health and CMV-seronegative. J is TRBJ1-1 and V is TRBV7-3, with D tentatively TRBD1 (5 bases). The sequenced sample consisted of PBMCs. For the CDR3, the DNA is TGTGCCAGCAGCGCGGGACCACTGATGAACACTGAAGCTTTCTTT. As protein: CASSAGPLMNTEAFF. Combining the CDR3 with reference TRBV7-3 and TRBJ1-1 gives the whole variable domain GAGVSQTPSNKVTEKGKYVELRCDPISGHTALYWYRQSLGQGPEFLIYFQGTGAADDSGLPNDRFFAVRPEGSVSTLKIQRTERGDSAVYLCASSAGPLMNTEAFFGQGTRLTVV.